This paragraph reports one T cell receptor beta chain. The antigen remains unidentified. Data came from immunoSEQ multiplex PCR; TCRdb stores just in-frame clones and leaves some out. The table includes 65,000 to 80,000 clones, roughly 87% detected once. V lost 4 bases, J lost 4 bases, and 14 bases lay in between. The CDR3 is 15 residues long. CDR1 is SGHRS and CDR2 is YFSETQ in the germline V gene. This record belongs to a study of T cell responses to AZD1222 COVID-19 vaccine. General study findings and limits: A mostly white British donor set with more females was recruited, and clonal diversity was possibly underestimated.

The receptor was isolated from an adult in good health. The chain couples TRBV5-1 to TRBJ2-2; D not certain. The sequencing used peripheral blood, collected on day 0 of AZD1222 vaccination. The CDR3 nucleotides read TGCGCCAGCAGCCAAGGCCCGGGCCGCACCGGGGAGCTGTTTTTT. Protein product: CASSQGPGRTGELFF.